These T cell receptor beta chains were read from a single sample in a study of beta chain features in type 1 diabetes. Repertoires were generated with immunoSEQ multiplex PCR, while TCRdb's copy carries only in-frame clones and drops some. The profile shows 500,000 to 700,000 clones, roughly a sixth of them singletons. The sequencing input was naive CD4+ T cells from blood. The receptors here all came from a man aged 18-30 years in good health. Both conserved end residues are part of each CDR3. The order of the fields is clone size, D gene, V gene, J gene, CDR3 protein, CDR3 DNA. A D gene is named only where the DNA matches it firmly. Rows give clone size only sometimes, using once, few, many, or a class for an expanded clone.

>.|.|TRBV4-1|TRBJ2-7
CASSQGRARDSQGNEQYF
TGCGCCAGCAGCCAAGGGAGGGCCCGGGACAGTCAAGGTAACGAGCAGTACTTC
>.|TRBD1|TRBV4-3|TRBJ1-1
CASSHLQGGDTEAFF
TGCGCCAGCAGCCACCTACAGGGGGGAGACACTGAAGCTTTCTTT
>.|TRBD2|TRBV25-1|TRBJ2-1
CASSDPTSGKLNEQFF
TGTGCCAGCAGTGACCCAACTAGCGGGAAGCTAAATGAGCAGTTCTTC
>.|.|TRBV7-3|TRBJ2-3
CASSSGGHYTQYF
TGTGCCAGCAGCTCAGGGGGGCATTATACGCAGTATTTT
>.|TRBD1|TRBV18|TRBJ1-5
CASSPGQGANQPQHF
TGTGCCAGCTCACCGGGACAGGGGGCAAATCAGCCCCAGCATTTT
>few|.|TRBV28|TRBJ2-3
CASSPNRVTDTQYF
TGTGCCAGCAGTCCTAACAGGGTTACAGATACGCAGTATTTT
>few|TRBD1|TRBV6-6|TRBJ2-7
CASSSRDRGSEQYF
TGTGCCAGCAGTTCCCGGGACAGGGGCTCCGAGCAGTACTTC
>few|.|TRBV28|TRBJ1-5
CATYDSEVNQPQHF
TGTGCCACCTATGATAGTGAGGTCAATCAGCCCCAGCATTTT
>.|.|TRBV7-3|TRBJ2-6
CASSPNPAGANVLTF
TGTGCCAGCAGCCCAAATCCTGCTGGGGCCAACGTCCTGACTTTC
>.|.|TRBV4-2|TRBJ1-2
CASSQDPDVNYGYTF
TGTGCCAGCAGCCAAGATCCGGACGTGAACTATGGCTACACCTTC
>few|.|TRBV7-2|TRBJ2-3
CASSADRGDTQYF
TGTGCCAGCAGCGCCGATAGAGGAGATACGCAGTATTTT
>few|TRBD1|TRBV4-1|TRBJ2-1
CASSQTGTGIRNEQFF
TGCGCCAGCAGCCAGACCGGGACAGGGATTCGCAATGAGCAGTTCTTC
>few|.|TRBV28|TRBJ1-2
CASSVSGRGYGYTF
TGTGCCAGCAGTGTCTCGGGCAGGGGCTATGGCTACACCTTC
>.|TRBD1|TRBV7-2|TRBJ2-7
CASSKSRDRGGYEQYF
TGTGCCAGCAGCAAAAGCCGGGACAGGGGAGGCTACGAGCAGTACTTC
>few|TRBD2|TRBV4-1|TRBJ2-1
CASSPPGASGFYEQFF
TGCGCCAGCAGCCCCCCTGGGGCTAGCGGTTTCTATGAGCAGTTCTTC
>.|.|TRBV2|TRBJ2-3
CASTAGASTDTQYF
TGTGCCAGCACGGCAGGGGCTAGCACAGATACGCAGTATTTT
>few|.|TRBV27|TRBJ1-1
CASSLRLNTEAFF
TGTGCCAGCAGCCTACGTTTGAACACTGAAGCTTTCTTT
>few|.|TRBV7-7|TRBJ2-3
CASSLGGRPDTQYF
TGTGCCAGCAGCTTAGGTGGGCGCCCAGATACGCAGTATTTT
>.|TRBD1|TRBV28|TRBJ1-2
CASSVYRGRPDGYTF
TGTGCCAGCAGTGTTTACAGGGGGCGCCCCGATGGCTACACCTTC
>few|.|TRBV28|TRBJ1-2
CASSSPRTVYGYTF
TGTGCCAGCAGTTCGCCGCGGACAGTCTATGGCTACACCTTC
>few|.|TRBV5-6|TRBJ2-1
CASVPRGRAYNEQFF
TGTGCCAGCGTTCCGCGGGGCCGTGCCTACAATGAGCAGTTCTTC
>.|.|TRBV14|TRBJ1-1
CASSIERNTEAFF
TGTGCCAGCAGTATAGAACGTAACACTGAAGCTTTCTTT